This is a list of T cell receptor beta chains from one sample in a study of shared clonotypes between healthy human individuals. The assay was immunoSEQ multiplex PCR, and TCRdb's table has in-frame clones only and misses some. The table shows about 980,000 clones, with approximately 76% occurring only once. Sequenced input: memory CD4+ T cells sorted from blood. The receptors derive from a young man in good health. Both conserved end residues are part of each CDR3. Each record gives: clone size, D gene, V gene, J gene, CDR3 DNA, CDR3 protein. The D gene is left open where the match is weak. The size entry is marked missing in some rows and otherwise reads once, few, many or a size class.

size: .
D: .
V: TRBV6-5
J: TRBJ2-7
DNA: TGTGCCAGCAGTTATAACGAGCAGTACTTC
CDR3: CASSYNEQYF

size: many
D: TRBD1
V: TRBV15
J: TRBJ2-3
DNA: TGTGCCACCAGCAGGGGACAGGGTTACACAGATACGCAGTATTTT
CDR3: CATSRGQGYTDTQYF

size: .
D: .
V: TRBV10-3
J: TRBJ1-1
DNA: TGTGCCACTAGGAACACAGAGAACACTGAAGCTTTCTTT
CDR3: CATRNTENTEAFF

size: .
D: .
V: TRBV11-2
J: TRBJ2-5
DNA: TGTGCCAGCAGCTTCAGTCATCAAGAGACCCAGTACTTC
CDR3: CASSFSHQETQYF

size: .
D: .
V: TRBV6-5
J: TRBJ1-1
DNA: TGTGCCAGCAGTTGGACAGCTGAAGCTTTCTTT
CDR3: CASSWTAEAFF

size: .
D: .
V: TRBV9
J: TRBJ1-1
DNA: TGTGCCAGCAGCCCTCATGGTTTGAACACTGAAGCTTTCTTT
CDR3: CASSPHGLNTEAFF

size: .
D: TRBD2
V: TRBV10-3
J: TRBJ2-3
DNA: TGTGCCATCAGTATACTAGCGGGAGCAGATACGCAGTATTTT
CDR3: CAISILAGADTQYF

size: few
D: .
V: TRBV5-5
J: TRBJ2-7
DNA: TGTGCCAGCAGCTTGAATGCGGTGGCGGGTGGCGAGCAGTACTTC
CDR3: CASSLNAVAGGEQYF

size: .
D: .
V: TRBV10-3
J: TRBJ1-4
DNA: TGTGCCATCAGCTTCGACGGTGCAACTAATGAAAAACTGTTTTTT
CDR3: CAISFDGATNEKLFF

size: few
D: .
V: TRBV30
J: TRBJ1-2
DNA: TGTGCCTGGGAACAGGCCACCCTTTATGGCTACACCTTC
CDR3: CAWEQATLYGYTF

size: .
D: .
V: TRBV7-9
J: TRBJ1-1
DNA: TGTGCCAGCAGAAAAAGGGGGGACACTGAAGCTTTCTTT
CDR3: CASRKRGDTEAFF

size: .
D: .
V: TRBV30
J: TRBJ2-2
DNA: TGTGCCTGGAGTGCGGTGGTCCGGGAGCTGTTTTTT
CDR3: CAWSAVVRELFF

size: few
D: .
V: TRBV30
J: TRBJ1-1
DNA: TGTGCCTGGAGTCAGGTCGCGGGGATCGGGAACACTGAAGCTTTCTTT
CDR3: CAWSQVAGIGNTEAFF

size: once
D: TRBD1
V: TRBV5-1
J: TRBJ1-1
DNA: TGCGCCAGCAGCTTCACAGGGGTAACTGAAGCTTTCTTT
CDR3: CASSFTGVTEAFF

size: .
D: TRBD1
V: TRBV11-2
J: TRBJ1-2
DNA: TGTGCCAGCAGCTTAGGGCTCTCCGACAGGGGGAACTATGGCTACACCTTC
CDR3: CASSLGLSDRGNYGYTF

size: .
D: .
V: TRBV28
J: TRBJ2-7
DNA: TGTGCCAGCACCGTAGGCTCCTACGAGCAGTACTTC
CDR3: CASTVGSYEQYF

size: few
D: .
V: TRBV5-4
J: TRBJ1-2
DNA: TGTGCCAGCAGCCCGAGATTTGGGGGGAAAGGCTACACCTTC
CDR3: CASSPRFGGKGYTF